A selection of T cell receptor beta chains follows, all from one sample in a study of T cells in Graves' hyperthyroidism and ophthalmopathy. Each CDR3 protein is one row after TCRdb ran MiXCR on the multiplex PCR reads. The sample yields around 500,000 distinct CDR3 sequences, approximately 15% seen once. Sequenced sample: blood. The origin of the receptors is a woman between 18 and 29 years old with Graves' hyperthyroidism. Both conserved end residues are part of each CDR3. The D gene is left open where the match is weak. A row's size may be missing; if present it is once, few, many or a size class.

many	TRBV11-3	TRBJ2-7	TRBD2	CASSFWGGEQYF	TGTGCCAGCAGCTTTTGGGGGGGAGAGCAGTACTTC
many	TRBV12-3/TRBV12-4	TRBJ2-2	.	CASRGVTTNTGELFF	TGTGCCAGCAGGGGGGTGACGACGAACACCGGGGAGCTGTTTTTT
many	TRBV14	TRBJ2-1	TRBD2	CASSQAGLAENNEQFF	TGTGCCAGCAGCCAAGCTGGGCTAGCGGAGAACAATGAGCAGTTCTTC
.	TRBV19	TRBJ2-1	TRBD2	CASRRGAGVYNEQFF	TGTGCCAGCAGGCGGGGAGCGGGAGTATACAATGAGCAGTTCTTC
.	TRBV19	TRBJ1-1	.	CASSRVYEGGLQAEAFF	TGTGCCAGTAGTAGGGTATATGAAGGGGGGTTGCAAGCTGAAGCTTTCTTT
.	TRBV7-9	TRBJ1-4	.	CASSTRQETTNEKLFF	TGTGCCAGCAGCACCCGACAGGAGACAACTAATGAAAAACTGTTTTTT
.	TRBV20-1	TRBJ2-7	TRBD1	CSARPDRGRNEQYF	TGCAGTGCTAGACCGGACAGGGGGCGCAACGAGCAGTACTTC
.	TRBV12-3/TRBV12-4	TRBJ2-2	.	CASKADSNTGELFF	TGTGCCAGCAAAGCGGACAGCAACACCGGGGAGCTGTTTTTT
many	TRBV12-3/TRBV12-4	TRBJ1-2	TRBD1	CASTLSDREGGYTF	TGTGCCAGCACCCTCTCGGACAGGGAGGGTGGCTACACCTTC
few	TRBV6-1	TRBJ1-5	.	CASSPLLSTQAQPQHF	TGTGCCAGCAGTCCTCTTCTTTCGACCCAAGCTCAGCCCCAGCATTTT
few	TRBV7-7	TRBJ2-3	.	CASSLGKGGDTQYF	TGTGCCAGCAGCTTAGGCAAAGGGGGAGATACGCAGTATTTT
few	TRBV7-8	TRBJ2-7	TRBD2	CASRPGLARYEQYF	TGTGCCAGCAGACCCGGACTAGCGCGCTACGAGCAGTACTTC
many	TRBV6-1	TRBJ2-3	TRBD2	CASSTPSVAGGRTDTQYF	TGTGCCAGCAGTACCCCTTCTGTAGCGGGAGGGAGGACAGATACGCAGTATTTT
.	TRBV4-1	TRBJ2-5	TRBD1	CASSHPLRDRVEETQYF	TGCGCCAGCAGCCACCCCCTCCGGGACAGGGTGGAAGAGACCCAGTACTTC
many	TRBV20-1	TRBJ1-1	.	CSAPGETEAFF	TGCAGTGCTCCGGGAGAGACTGAAGCTTTCTTT
few	TRBV30	TRBJ2-7	TRBD1	CAWRAPGTGSSYEQYF	TGTGCCTGGAGGGCCCCCGGGACAGGGAGTTCCTACGAGCAGTACTTC
few	TRBV19	TRBJ1-4	TRBD1	CASSRPDRAEEKLFF	TGTGCCAGTAGTCGACCGGACAGGGCAGAGGAAAAACTGTTTTTT
few	TRBV5-6	TRBJ2-3	.	CASSPDPTPISTDTQYF	TGTGCCAGCAGCCCGGACCCCACCCCTATCAGCACAGATACGCAGTATTTT
many	TRBV28	TRBJ1-5	.	CASSFPRGGGQPQHF	TGTGCCAGCAGTTTTCCCAGGGGTGGAGGTCAGCCCCAGCATTTT
many	TRBV14	TRBJ1-4	TRBD1	CASSQPGTAFLGEKLFF	TGTGCCAGCAGCCAACCCGGGACAGCCTTCTTGGGGGAAAAACTGTTTTTT
many	TRBV9	TRBJ1-6	TRBD1	CASSGGQGGSPLHF	TGTGCCAGCAGCGGGGGACAGGGCGGTTCACCCCTCCACTTT
few	TRBV10-1	TRBJ1-1	.	CASSDVEEAEAFF	TGCGCCAGCAGTGACGTCGAAGAGGCTGAAGCTTTCTTT
many	TRBV20-1	TRBJ2-7	.	CSARGWDDGEQYF	TGCAGTGCTAGAGGCTGGGACGATGGAGAGCAGTACTTC
few	TRBV6-1	TRBJ1-1	.	CASSEPTGTKKTEAFF	TGTGCCAGCAGCGAACCCACCGGGACAAAGAAAACTGAAGCTTTCTTT
.	TRBV29-1	TRBJ2-7	TRBD2	CSVPLAGNEQYF	TGCAGCGTCCCCCTAGCGGGAAACGAGCAGTACTTC
.	TRBV11-2	TRBJ2-1	TRBD2	CASSLVGVGLAGGHNEQFF	TGCGCCAGCAGCTTAGTAGGCGTGGGACTAGCGGGAGGGCACAATGAGCAGTTCTTC
few	TRBV19	TRBJ1-1	.	CASSIGIDLNTEAFF	TGTGCCAGTAGTATCGGGATTGACCTGAACACTGAAGCTTTCTTT
many	TRBV11-2	TRBJ2-3	TRBD1	CASSFFAGGASSTDTQYF	TGTGCCAGCAGCTTTTTCGCAGGGGGCGCATCTAGCACAGATACGCAGTATTTT
many	TRBV7-2	TRBJ2-4	.	CASSLGPQGGNIQYF	TGTGCCAGCAGCTTAGGGCCGCAGGGGGGAAACATTCAGTACTTC
.	TRBV19	TRBJ1-5	.	CASSNQPGKAQHF	TGTGCCAGTAGTAATCAGCCGGGGAAGGCCCAGCATTTT
many	TRBV30	TRBJ2-1	.	CAWSVSVTYNEQFF	TGTGCCTGGAGTGTATCGGTCACCTACAATGAGCAGTTCTTC
many	TRBV6-1	TRBJ2-1	TRBD2	CASSGATSGGNEQFF	TGTGCCAGCAGTGGAGCGACTAGCGGAGGCAATGAGCAGTTCTTC
.	TRBV5-1	TRBJ1-1	.	CASSLDRRGVTEAFF	TGCGCCAGCAGCTTGGACAGGCGGGGTGTAACTGAAGCTTTCTTT
many	TRBV18	TRBJ1-1	.	CASSTRGSNTEAFF	TGTGCCAGCTCCACGAGGGGTTCGAACACTGAAGCTTTCTTT
.	TRBV5-8	TRBJ1-4	TRBD1	CASSGTGTGQGKLFF	TGTGCCAGCAGCGGTACCGGGACAGGGCAAGGAAAACTGTTTTTT
many	TRBV20-1	TRBJ2-3	TRBD2	CSATGTSGSLDTQYF	TGCAGTGCGACGGGGACTAGCGGGAGTCTAGATACGCAGTATTTT
many	TRBV27	TRBJ2-1	.	CASSLSLLVQYNEQFF	TGTGCCAGCAGTTTATCCTTACTAGTACAGTACAATGAGCAGTTCTTC
many	TRBV30	TRBJ1-2	.	CAWSASTASYGYTF	TGTGCCTGGAGTGCTTCGACAGCTAGCTATGGCTACACCTTC
many	TRBV2	TRBJ1-3	.	CASSWTAGSGNTIYF	TGTGCCAGCTCCTGGACGGCGGGCTCTGGAAACACCATATATTTT
few	TRBV5-1	TRBJ1-1	.	CASSFSGPSGTEAFF	TGCGCCAGCAGCTTTTCGGGTCCTTCGGGCACTGAAGCTTTCTTT